This is a list of T cell receptor beta chains from one sample in a study of cytomegalovirus exposure and HLA in healthy donors. Using immunoSEQ multiplex PCR, the repertoire was profiled, and TCRdb retains in-frame clones only, with some absent. Of around 210,000 clones in the sample, under 85% were seen once. The sequencing sample was made of PBMCs. These receptors were obtained from a man aged 45 to 65 in good health and CMV-seronegative. Each CDR3 is given without its conserved first and last residue.

V gene	J gene	CDR3 protein
TRBV9	TRBJ1-5	ASSVAPGGGQPQH
TRBV7-6	TRBJ2-2	ASSLEPGRGTGELF
TRBV4-1	TRBJ2-4	ASSRGLAGVETKNIQY
TRBV7-9	TRBJ2-4	ASSYAIDKNSQY
TRBV19	TRBJ1-1	ASSFQGALGTEAF
TRBV5-1	TRBJ2-5	ASSLGTDHQETQY
TRBV4-2	TRBJ2-3	ASSLERESADTQY
TRBV23-1	TRBJ2-1	ASSHSSGSSYNEQF
TRBV27	TRBJ2-1	ASSISRVNNEQF
TRBV30	TRBJ2-1	AWSRPSNRGYNGNEQF
TRBV29-1	TRBJ2-7	SVDGTGSGIAEQY
TRBV10-3	TRBJ2-1	AISELTSGYNEQF
TRBV15	TRBJ2-7	ATSRDSFDEQY
TRBV6-1	TRBJ1-2	ASSGPEWAYGYT
TRBV4-2	TRBJ2-7	ASSQDLAGLAGPTYEQY
TRBV30	TRBJ2-7	AWKAGANEQY
TRBV13	TRBJ2-7	ASSQEGSGLEQY
TRBV19	TRBJ2-4	ASSRAGGDIQY
TRBV11-1	-	ASSWDTSYEQY